The source of this T cell receptor beta chain is a study of shared clonotypes between healthy human individuals. Study-wide background: The study enrolled a couple of women and a few men aged 18 to 49. Each donor contributed plates that comprised three CD4 naive, three CD4 memory, two CD8 naive and one CD8 memory.

The CDR3 length is 15 residues. The J segment lost 7 bases and the V segment lost 3 bases, leaving 9 bases of the junction unmatched. CDR1 SGHTS and CDR2 YDEGEE come from the germline V gene. Assay used: immunoSEQ multiplex PCR; TCRdb lists only in-frame clones, some missing. Among approximately 2,200,000 clones listed, 85% to 95% were seen once. Terminally differentiated effector memory CD45RA+ cells were excluded by CCR7 positive selection of CD45RO-negative cells. The sample consisted of naive CD8+ T cells from PBMCs. The TCR originated in a young man in good health. Some clones in this sample may be carry-over from other donors' samples. The chain combines TRBV5-8 with TRBJ1-4, with 7 bases identical to TRBD1. This chain's CDR3 is CASSYEQGIREKLFF. The CDR3 bases are TGTGCCAGCAGCTATGAACAGGGGATACGTGAAAAACTGTTTTTT. The full variable domain, its missing parts supplied by reference TRBV5-8 and TRBJ1-4, is EAGVTQSPTHLIKTRGQQATLRCSPISGHTSVYWYQQALGLGLQFLLWYDEGEERNRGNFPPRFSGRQFPNYSSELNVNALELEDSALYLCASSYEQGIREKLFFGSGTQLSVL.